A single sample is the source of the 5 T cell receptor beta chains below, sequenced in a study of identical twins. In TCRdb, the 5' RACE reads were re-called with MiXCR into one record per CDR3 protein. Here the sample spans about 430,000 distinct CDR3 sequences, about 18% being singletons. Sequenced sample: naive T cells sorted from blood. The receptors come from a man aged 45-60 years in good health.

This clonotype was seen a handful of times. The V and J genes are TRBV5-1 and TRBJ2-5; D is possibly TRBD2 (6 bases). This CDR3 spans 14 amino acids. Trimming removed 0 bases at V and 2 bases at J, with 8 bases between. Germline CDR1 is SGHRS and CDR2 is YFSETQ. This CDR3 is CASSLERAQETQYF. The CDR3 DNA reads TGCGCCAGCAGCTTGGAGCGGGCGCAAGAGACCCAGTACTTC.

This clonotype was seen many times. CDR3 DNA: TGTGCCAGCAGCTTAGTTCAGGGGAGCTACAATGAGCAGTTCTTC. It codes for CASSLVQGSYNEQFF. The chain uses TRBV7-6 and TRBJ2-1; D possibly corresponds to TRBD1 (6 bases). The length of the CDR3 is 15 residues. Germline CDR1 SGHVS, CDR2 FNYEAQ. Trimming removed 1 base from V and 3 bases from J, with 10 bases in between. Full variable domain (outside the CDR3, taken from reference TRBV7-6 and TRBJ2-1): GAGVSQSPRYKVTKRGQDVALRCDPISGHVSLYWYRQALGQGPEFLTYFNYEAQQDKSGLPNDRFSAERPEGSISTLTIQRTEQRDSAMYRCASSLVQGSYNEQFFGPGTRLTVL.

This clonotype was counted at least ten times. The chain couples TRBV10-3 to TRBJ2-3; D remains unclear. This CDR3 has 12 amino acids. V lost 10 bases, J lost 1 base, and 9 bases lay in between. Germline CDR1 and CDR2: ENHRY and SYGVKD. DNA for the CDR3: TGTGCCAACGGGTATGGCACAGATACGCAGTATTTT. Its translation is CANGYGTDTQYF.

This rearrangement joins TRBV4-3 to TRBJ2-1; D is perhaps TRBD1 (6 bases). Trimming removed 4 bases from V and 6 bases from J, with 13 bases in between. The CDR3 loop spans 14 amino acids. Germline assignment: CDR1 LGHNA and CDR2 YSLEER. The CDR3, as DNA: TGCGCCAGCAGCCGGGGACATCGGCTCAATGAGCAGTTCTTC. Residues: CASSRGHRLNEQFF.

This clonotype was picked up a small number of times. V gene TRBV10-3 combines with J gene TRBJ2-1, with TRBD2 as a possible D gene (5 bases). Germline lookup yields CDR1 ENHRY and CDR2 SYGVKD. This CDR3 spans 12 amino acids. Trimming took 10 bases from V and 0 from J, leaving 7 bases between them. CDR3 nucleotide sequence: TGTGCCACCCGGGGCTCCTACAATGAGCAGTTCTTC. It translates to CATRGSYNEQFF.